This T cell receptor beta chain came from a study of regulatory T cells in long-lasting Graves disease (dated by TCRdb to the early 2020s). Study-wide context: In the newly diagnosed Graves' disease group, patients had been taking antithyroid drugs for less than 3 months. Peripheral blood TCR sequencing and RNA sequencing compared persistent Graves' disease patients with newly diagnosed Graves' disease patients. The study was conducted in China and was registered as a clinical trial. TCR sequencing covered some 13 persistent and roughly 20 newly diagnosed Graves' disease patients, 33 samples in total.

The investigation overall reported the following: Because the primary lesion, thyroid tissue, could not be accessed, the study looked at peripheral blood alone. Persistent patients shared more public clonotypes among themselves (under 3,000) than newly diagnosed patients did (approximately 970). TRBV28, TRBJ1-2 and TRBJ2-5 were preferentially used in persistent disease, while TRBV20-1 and TRBJ2-1 were favored in newly diagnosed disease. Sequencing and analysis were restricted to the TCR beta chain. The small sample size was acknowledged by the authors as a limitation that may reduce accuracy. Compared with newly diagnosed patients, patients with persistent Graves' disease had lower TCR Shannon entropy and fewer highly expanded clones, which suggests clonal expansion.

In the germline V gene (reference sequence), CDR1 corresponds to LNHDA and CDR2 to SQIVND. Inclusive of the bounding cysteine and phenylalanine, the CDR3 is 15 residues long. CDR3 DNA is the only sequence kept; it has 45 bases, read in frame from the first base. V loses 2 bases of germline sequence and J loses 9 bases, and the interval between the two ends is 19 bases. The receptor library was made with multiplex PCR. The instrument given in TCRdb is Illumina HiSeq 4000. To build TCR beta libraries, CDR3 regions were amplified by Arm-PCR using iRepertoire HTBI primers. Before sequencing, the PCR products underwent gel purification. For the original study's pipeline: Gene usage analysis of CDR3 amino acid clonotypes used the approximately 56 TRBV and about 15 TRBJ segments found across samples. COPE and FqMerger were used to merge filtered high-quality paired reads into contigs. BLAST was used to align contigs to the IMGT TRBV, TRBD and TRBJ reference genes, and CDR3 was defined following IMGT. Any clonotype with a frequency above 0.1% was counted as a highly expanded clone. Repertoire diversity was measured by Shannon entropy, and V-J evenness by the Gini coefficient. Public clonotypes were defined as clonotypes shared by more than one individual. TCRdb reworked the public reads: Q25 trimming with fastp, MiXCR clone assembly, productive beta chains retained. Under each unique CDR3 protein, matching rows form one entry showing the most common genes and DNA. The V and J calls come from TCRdb's annotation, not from the publication. The sample table contains some 230,000 distinct CDR3 sequences; only one count was recorded for around 17% of them. The ten top clones hold about 20% of the sample.

The time point label, as the study defines it: newly diagnosed GD, antithyroid drugs for less than 3 months. For both TCR sequencing and RNA sequencing, RNA was extracted from PBMCs in TRIzol. The diagnosis of Graves' disease followed American Thyroid Association guidelines. The patients came from an endocrinology department in Xi'an, China. From each patient, nine milliliters of peripheral blood was collected into an EDTA anticoagulant tube. PBMCs were isolated by Ficoll Paque Plus density gradient separation without further T cell sorting. RNA quality was checked with an Agilent 2100 Bioanalyzer and agarose gel, and concentration with a NanoDrop 2000. Note on this clonotype: It lacks a known antigen. Base qualities are not at hand, and no much larger clone is one base apart.

The sequence joins TRBV19 to TRBJ2-5; a tentative D call is TRBD2 (6 bases match). The source material was peripheral blood mononuclear cells (PBMCs), sampled at new diagnosis, from a patient treated with antithyroid drugs. The TCR comes from a female donor with Graves disease. The CDR3 region has the sequence CASSISRVGTGAQYF. The nucleotide sequence reads TGTGCCAGTAGTATATCTCGAGTTGGGACGGGAGCCCAGTACTTC.